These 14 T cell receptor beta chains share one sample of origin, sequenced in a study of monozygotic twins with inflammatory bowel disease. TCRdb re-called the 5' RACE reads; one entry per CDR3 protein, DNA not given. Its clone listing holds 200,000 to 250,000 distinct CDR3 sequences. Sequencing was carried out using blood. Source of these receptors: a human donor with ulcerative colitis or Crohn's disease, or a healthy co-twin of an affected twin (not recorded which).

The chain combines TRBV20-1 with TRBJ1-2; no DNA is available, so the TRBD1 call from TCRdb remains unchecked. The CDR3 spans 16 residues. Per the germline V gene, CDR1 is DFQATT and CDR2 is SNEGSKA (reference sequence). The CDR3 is CSARHLPGQGAEGYTF.

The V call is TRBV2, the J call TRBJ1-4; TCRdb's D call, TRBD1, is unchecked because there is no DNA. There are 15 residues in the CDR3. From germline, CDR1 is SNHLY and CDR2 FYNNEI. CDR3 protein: CASSPRGARGEKLFF.

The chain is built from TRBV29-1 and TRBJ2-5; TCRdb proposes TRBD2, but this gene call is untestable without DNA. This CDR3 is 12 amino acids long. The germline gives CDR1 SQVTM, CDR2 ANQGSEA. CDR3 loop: CSVVGLRATQYF. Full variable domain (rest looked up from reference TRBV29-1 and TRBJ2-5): SAVISQKPSRDICQRGTSLTIQCQVDSQVTMMFWYRQQPGQSLTLIATANQGSEATYESGFVIDKFPISRPNLTFSTLTVSNMSPEDSSIYLCSVVGLRATQYFGPGTRLLVL.

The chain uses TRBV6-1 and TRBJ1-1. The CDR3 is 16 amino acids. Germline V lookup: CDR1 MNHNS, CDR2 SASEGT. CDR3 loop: CASSERLGRGATEAFF.

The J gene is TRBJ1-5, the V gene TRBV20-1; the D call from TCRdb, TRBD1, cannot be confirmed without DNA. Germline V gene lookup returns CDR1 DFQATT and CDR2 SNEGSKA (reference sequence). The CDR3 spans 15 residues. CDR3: CSARSGTVANQPQHF.

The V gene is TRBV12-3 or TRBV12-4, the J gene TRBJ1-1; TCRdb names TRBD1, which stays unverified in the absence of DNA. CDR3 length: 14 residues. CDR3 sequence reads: CASNPTGGSTEAFF.

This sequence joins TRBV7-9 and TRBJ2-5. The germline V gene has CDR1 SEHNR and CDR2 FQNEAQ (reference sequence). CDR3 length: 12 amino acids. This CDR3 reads CASSSQAGTQYF.

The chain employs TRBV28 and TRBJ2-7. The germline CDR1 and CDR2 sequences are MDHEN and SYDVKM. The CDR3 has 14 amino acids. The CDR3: CASSYQGKAYEQYF.

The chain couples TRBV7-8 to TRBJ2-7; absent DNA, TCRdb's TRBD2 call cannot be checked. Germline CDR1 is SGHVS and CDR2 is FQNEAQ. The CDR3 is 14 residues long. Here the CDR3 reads CASSTSGDFGEQYF.

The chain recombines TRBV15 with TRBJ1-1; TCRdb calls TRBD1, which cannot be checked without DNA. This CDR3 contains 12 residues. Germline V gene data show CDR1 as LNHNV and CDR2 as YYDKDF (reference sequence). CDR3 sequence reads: CATTGGPEGAFF. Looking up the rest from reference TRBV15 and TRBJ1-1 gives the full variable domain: DAMVIQNPRYQVTQFGKPVTLSCSQTLNHNVMYWYQQKSSQAPKLLFHYYDKDFNNEADTPDNFQSRRPNTSFCFLDIRSPGLGDTAMYLCATTGGPEGAFFGQGTRLTVV.

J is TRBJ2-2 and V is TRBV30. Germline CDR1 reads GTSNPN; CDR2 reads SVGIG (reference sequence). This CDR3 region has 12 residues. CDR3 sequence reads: CAWSAPTGELFF.

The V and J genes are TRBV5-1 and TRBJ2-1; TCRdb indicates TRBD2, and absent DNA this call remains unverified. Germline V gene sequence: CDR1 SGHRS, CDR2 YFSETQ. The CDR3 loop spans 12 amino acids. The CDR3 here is CASSSTINEQFF.

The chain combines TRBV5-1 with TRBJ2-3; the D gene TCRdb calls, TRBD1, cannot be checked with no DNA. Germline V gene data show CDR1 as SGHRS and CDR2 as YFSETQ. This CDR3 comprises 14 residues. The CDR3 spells CASSWQGWSDTQYF.

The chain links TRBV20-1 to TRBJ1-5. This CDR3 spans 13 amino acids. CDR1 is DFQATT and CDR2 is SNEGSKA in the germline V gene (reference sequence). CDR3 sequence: CSAEGKSNQPQHF.